The entry that follows covers one T cell receptor beta chain sequence. Its antigen remains unknown. Anyone with autoimmune disease history or systemic immunosuppression was excluded. The CDR3 covers 16 residues. The V and J ends lost 5 bases and 2 bases respectively, with 17 bases between them. Germline V lookup: CDR1 SEHNR, CDR2 FQNEAQ (reference sequence). TCRdb's copy holds only in-frame clones and misses some; the assay was immunoSEQ multiplex PCR. The sample has some 80,000 clones; about 94% are singletons. This record belongs to a study of OX40 agonist ivuxolimab in advanced cancers. Overall study: Under the entry rules, prior anti-PD-1, anti-PD-L1 or anti-CTLA-4 therapy was allowed, and roughly 39% had some.

The study, taken as a whole, reports: CD4+ and CD8+ blood T cells expanded clonally by week 6 at 0.1 to 3.0 mg/kg.

Sequencing used CD4+ or CD8+ T cells sorted from blood, obtained in a trial of the OX40 agonist ivuxolimab. The chain recombines TRBV7-9 with TRBJ2-3, with D maybe TRBD1 (7 bases). The TCR sequence derives from an adult with an advanced solid tumor such as melanoma, head and neck, liver or kidney cancer. DNA for the CDR3: TGTGCCAGCAGCCCCAGGGGCGGGACAGTCACAGATACGCAGTATTTT. Its translation: CASSPRGGTVTDTQYF.